This T cell receptor (beta chain) was captured in a study of control samples from healthy donors and cancer patients. CDR1 and CDR2 from the germline V gene are SGHDN and FVKESK. This CDR3 has 12 residues. The data were produced by immunoSEQ multiplex PCR, yet TCRdb's version contains in-frame clones alone and is incomplete. The sample shows around 86,000 clones, about 90% of them seen only once. Material: PBMCs. This rearrangement joins TRBV14 to TRBJ2-5; no firm D call. The J call is uncertain, as TRBJ2-7 better fits the DNA end. This sequence originates from a woman aged 55-70 years with head and neck cancer. The CDR3 region is CASSLQISEQYF. CDR3 coding DNA: TGTGCCAGCAGCCTTCAGATTAGCGAGCAGTACTTC.